The 4 T cell receptor beta chains in this list originate from one sample, sequenced in a study of blood T cell repertoires in COVID-19. Here immunoSEQ multiplex PCR was the method, and the copy in TCRdb shows in-frame clones only, minus some. The sample carries roughly 340,000 clones, more than 75% recorded once. The sequencing input was peripheral blood. The receptors come from a woman between 45 and 60 years old with COVID-19, enrolled during active disease.

The genes are TRBV19 and TRBJ2-2, with 13 positions matching TRBD2. V shed 7 bases and J 6 bases; nucleotides not matched to a gene: 5. The CDR3 sequence is 15 residues long. Germline V gene data show CDR1 as LNHDA and CDR2 as SQIVND (reference sequence). The CDR3 nucleotides are TGTGCCAGTACAGGACTAGCGGGAGCGGCCGGGGAGCTGTTTTTT. This encodes CASTGLAGAAGELFF.

This clone occurred once. The J gene is TRBJ2-5, the V gene TRBV5-8, with 15 bases lining up with TRBD2. V lost 3 bases and J lost 5; bases outside the gene matches: 8. This CDR3 contains 17 residues. Looked up from germline, CDR1 is SGHTS and CDR2 is YDEGEE. The CDR3, as DNA: TGTGCCAGCAGCTCGTCCAGGACTAGCGGGAGGGGGGAGACCCAGTACTTC. Translating it yields CASSSSRTSGRGETQYF.

V gene TRBV11-3 combines with J gene TRBJ2-3; maybe TRBD1 (6 bases). Germline V lookup: CDR1 SGHNT, CDR2 YENEEA. This CDR3 is built from 13 residues. The V end was cut by 4 bases, the J end by 7 bases, with 12 bases between. The CDR3, as DNA: TGTGCCAGCAGCTCCCCAGGGGTTAATACGCAGTATTTT. Encoded protein: CASSSPGVNTQYF.

This chain joins TRBV24-1 and TRBJ1-3, with unresolved D. V lost 4 bases and J 0 bases, leaving 12 bases between the germline ends. The CDR3 has 16 residues. The germline V gene has CDR1 KGHDR and CDR2 SFDVKD. The CDR3 bases are TGTGCCACCAGTGACCCCGGACGGGACTCTGGAAACACCATATATTTT. This translates into CATSDPGRDSGNTIYF.